These T cell receptor beta chains were read from a single sample in a study of regulatory T cells in long-lasting Graves disease. A single record per CDR3 protein comes from TCRdb applying MiXCR to the multiplex PCR reads. The sample lists more than 400,000 distinct CDR3 sequences, 15% to 20% occurring once. These data were also reused for a study on T cells in Graves' hyperthyroidism and ophthalmopathy.

Source: peripheral blood mononuclear cells (PBMCs), taken at new diagnosis, from a patient treated with antithyroid drugs. The receptors come from a woman aged 25-40 years with Graves disease. Each CDR3 is given with its conserved first and last residue. D genes are given only for firm matches. Expanded clones are given a class, and other clones once, few, many or no size at all.

v_call: TRBV12-3/TRBV12-4; clone_size: many; j_call: TRBJ2-2; d_call: TRBD2; cdr3_nt: TGTGCCAGCAGTTCTCAACTAGCGGACCTTGGGGGGGAGCTGTTTTTT; cdr3_aa: CASSSQLADLGGELFF
v_call: TRBV13; clone_size: -; j_call: TRBJ1-4; d_call: TRBD1; cdr3_nt: TGTGCCAGCTCCCCCCGGGGCAGGGGGGAGGCCGCAACTAATGAAAAACTGTTTTTT; cdr3_aa: CASSPRGRGEAATNEKLFF
v_call: TRBV6-1; clone_size: many; j_call: TRBJ2-3; d_call: TRBD1; cdr3_nt: TGTGCCAGCAGCCGAGGGACAGGAGCCACAGATACGCAGTATTTT; cdr3_aa: CASSRGTGATDTQYF
v_call: TRBV6-7; clone_size: -; j_call: TRBJ1-1; d_call: TRBD1; cdr3_nt: TGTGCCAGCAGTTTGACAGGGCGAGCTTTCTTT; cdr3_aa: CASSLTGRAFF
v_call: TRBV24-1; clone_size: -; j_call: TRBJ2-5; d_call: -; cdr3_nt: TGTGCCACCAGTGATGCGCCTCACCAAGAGACCCAGTACTTC; cdr3_aa: CATSDAPHQETQYF
v_call: TRBV7-8; clone_size: many; j_call: TRBJ2-1; d_call: TRBD2; cdr3_nt: TGTGCCAGCAGCTTGGCGCGGGAGCACTACAATGAGCAGTTCTTC; cdr3_aa: CASSLAREHYNEQFF
v_call: TRBV20-1; clone_size: many; j_call: TRBJ2-7; d_call: TRBD2; cdr3_nt: TGCAGTGCCCCTAAACCTCTAGCGGGAGGGGGCTACGAGCAGTACTTC; cdr3_aa: CSAPKPLAGGGYEQYF
v_call: TRBV29-1; clone_size: many; j_call: TRBJ2-7; d_call: -; cdr3_nt: TGCAGCGTGGTTATTGGGGTTGTTGGCGGGTTGTACAAGTACGAGCAGTACTTC; cdr3_aa: CSVVIGVVGGLYKYEQYF
v_call: TRBV12-3/TRBV12-4; clone_size: many; j_call: TRBJ1-2; d_call: TRBD1; cdr3_nt: TGTGCCAGCAGGGACAGGGGACCTGATGGCTACACCTTC; cdr3_aa: CASRDRGPDGYTF
v_call: TRBV18; clone_size: many; j_call: TRBJ2-3; d_call: TRBD2; cdr3_nt: TGTGCCAGCAGTACTAGCGGAACAGATACGCAGTATTTT; cdr3_aa: CASSTSGTDTQYF
v_call: TRBV5-1; clone_size: few; j_call: TRBJ2-3; d_call: TRBD2; cdr3_nt: TGCGCCAGCAGCTCCGGACTAGCGGGAGAGGGGGCAACAGATACGCAGTATTTT; cdr3_aa: CASSSGLAGEGATDTQYF
v_call: TRBV28; clone_size: many; j_call: TRBJ2-7; d_call: -; cdr3_nt: TGTGCCAGCAGTTCACCTTATGGGGCCTTGGGGGGGCCCTCCTACGAGCAGTACTTC; cdr3_aa: CASSSPYGALGGPSYEQYF
v_call: TRBV6-2/TRBV6-3; clone_size: many; j_call: TRBJ1-1; d_call: -; cdr3_nt: TGTGCCAGCAGTTTTCCCCGGAACGCAGGCTTTCACGGGCGCTTTAACACTGAAGCTTTCTTT; cdr3_aa: CASSFPRNAGFHGRFNTEAFF
v_call: TRBV10-3; clone_size: -; j_call: TRBJ1-1; d_call: -; cdr3_nt: TGTGCGGTCGGTAGAAGGAACACTGAAGCTTTCTTT; cdr3_aa: CAVGRRNTEAFF
v_call: TRBV14; clone_size: few; j_call: TRBJ2-7; d_call: TRBD2; cdr3_nt: TGTGCCAGCAGCCAAGTCGGGCTAGCGGGAGTTTACGAGCAGTACTTC; cdr3_aa: CASSQVGLAGVYEQYF
v_call: TRBV12-3/TRBV12-4; clone_size: many; j_call: TRBJ2-7; d_call: -; cdr3_nt: TGTGCCAGCAGCCGCGATGTGATCTCCTACGAGCAGTACTTC; cdr3_aa: CASSRDVISYEQYF
v_call: TRBV6-2/TRBV6-3; clone_size: -; j_call: TRBJ2-1; d_call: -; cdr3_nt: TGTGCCATCCTCCGAGGGACGCAGTTCTTC; cdr3_aa: CAILRGTQFF
v_call: TRBV2; clone_size: many; j_call: TRBJ2-7; d_call: TRBD2; cdr3_nt: TGTGCCAGCTTATCGACTAGCGGGAGGGCGCCCTACGAGCAGTACTTC; cdr3_aa: CASLSTSGRAPYEQYF
v_call: TRBV11-2; clone_size: many; j_call: TRBJ1-1; d_call: TRBD1; cdr3_nt: TGTGCCAGCAGCTCCACAGGGGGAGGCACTGAAGCTTTCTTT; cdr3_aa: CASSSTGGGTEAFF
v_call: TRBV11-2; clone_size: many; j_call: TRBJ2-7; d_call: -; cdr3_nt: TGTGCCAGCAGCTTAGGTAGACACGTAACCTACGAGCAGTACTTC; cdr3_aa: CASSLGRHVTYEQYF
v_call: TRBV20-1; clone_size: many; j_call: TRBJ1-1; d_call: -; cdr3_nt: TGCAGTGCCCCACCTGGGGGACGCCCTGAAGCTTTCTTT; cdr3_aa: CSAPPGGRPEAFF
v_call: TRBV28; clone_size: many; j_call: TRBJ1-1; d_call: TRBD1; cdr3_nt: TGTGCCAGCAGTTTCCCGACGACAGGGCCGAACACTGAAGCTTTCTTT; cdr3_aa: CASSFPTTGPNTEAFF
v_call: TRBV29-1; clone_size: -; j_call: TRBJ1-2; d_call: -; cdr3_nt: TGCAGCGCCGAACTGACGAGTAACTATGGCTACACCTTC; cdr3_aa: CSAELTSNYGYTF
v_call: TRBV10-3; clone_size: few; j_call: TRBJ1-2; d_call: -; cdr3_nt: TGTGCCATCAGTGATATTACCGATTCCTCCTATGGCTACACCTTC; cdr3_aa: CAISDITDSSYGYTF
v_call: TRBV11-2; clone_size: -; j_call: TRBJ1-1; d_call: -; cdr3_nt: TGTGCCAGCAGCCCCCAGGACGGGAACACTGAAGCTTTCTTT; cdr3_aa: CASSPQDGNTEAFF
v_call: TRBV28; clone_size: many; j_call: TRBJ2-3; d_call: TRBD2; cdr3_nt: TGTGCCAGCAGTTTATTGAGCGGGAGTGGGAAAGATACGCAGTATTTT; cdr3_aa: CASSLLSGSGKDTQYF
v_call: TRBV12-3/TRBV12-4; clone_size: -; j_call: TRBJ1-5; d_call: TRBD1; cdr3_nt: TGTGCCAGCAGCAACCGGGACAGGGGCAATCAGCCCCAGCATTTT; cdr3_aa: CASSNRDRGNQPQHF
v_call: TRBV7-9; clone_size: many; j_call: TRBJ2-2; d_call: -; cdr3_nt: TGTGCCAGCAGCTTCGGGGGGCGCGGCACCGGGGAGCTGTTTTTT; cdr3_aa: CASSFGGRGTGELFF
v_call: TRBV5-1; clone_size: -; j_call: TRBJ2-1; d_call: -; cdr3_nt: TGCGCCAGCAGCCCCTCCTTAGGCGGGATCTACAATGAGCAGTTCTTC; cdr3_aa: CASSPSLGGIYNEQFF
v_call: TRBV5-1; clone_size: many; j_call: TRBJ1-5; d_call: -; cdr3_nt: TGCGCCAGCAGCTTCTCAGGGCTCCAACAGCCCCAGCATTTT; cdr3_aa: CASSFSGLQQPQHF
v_call: TRBV29-1; clone_size: -; j_call: TRBJ1-5; d_call: TRBD1; cdr3_nt: TGCAGCGCCACCGGGACAGATAGCAATCAGCCCCAGCATTTT; cdr3_aa: CSATGTDSNQPQHF
v_call: TRBV2; clone_size: many; j_call: TRBJ1-5; d_call: TRBD1; cdr3_nt: TGTGCCAGCAGCCCCAGGGGGGCGGGGGGACAGCCCCAGCATTTT; cdr3_aa: CASSPRGAGGQPQHF
v_call: TRBV5-1; clone_size: many; j_call: TRBJ2-5; d_call: -; cdr3_nt: TGCGCCAGCAGCTTTGCTCCACGGGACCCCCAAGAGACCCAGTACTTC; cdr3_aa: CASSFAPRDPQETQYF
v_call: TRBV6-1; clone_size: many; j_call: TRBJ1-5; d_call: -; cdr3_nt: TGTGCCAGCAGTACAGGGTTCCGTCAGCCCCAGCATTTT; cdr3_aa: CASSTGFRQPQHF
v_call: TRBV5-1; clone_size: many; j_call: TRBJ1-1; d_call: TRBD1; cdr3_nt: TGCGCCAGCAACCGAGACAGGGAACGGGGCGCTGAAGCTTTCTTT; cdr3_aa: CASNRDRERGAEAFF
v_call: TRBV6-1; clone_size: -; j_call: TRBJ2-7; d_call: -; cdr3_nt: TGTGCCAGCAGCCTTCGGACAGCTTACGAGCAGTACTTC; cdr3_aa: CASSLRTAYEQYF
v_call: TRBV7-8; clone_size: many; j_call: TRBJ2-5; d_call: -; cdr3_nt: TGTGCCAGCAGCTTAGTAGCCCGAGGGGGTGAGACCCAGTACTTC; cdr3_aa: CASSLVARGGETQYF
v_call: TRBV18; clone_size: many; j_call: TRBJ1-1; d_call: TRBD1; cdr3_nt: TGTGCCAGCTCACCACCCGCAGGGGGCTTGAACACTGAAGCTTTCTTT; cdr3_aa: CASSPPAGGLNTEAFF
v_call: TRBV27; clone_size: -; j_call: TRBJ2-2; d_call: -; cdr3_nt: TGTGCCAGCAGGGACATCGGGGAGCTGTTTTTT; cdr3_aa: CASRDIGELFF
v_call: TRBV7-2; clone_size: many; j_call: TRBJ2-3; d_call: TRBD2; cdr3_nt: TGTGCCAGCAGGGTTCCGGGACTAGCGGGCGGGACAGGTACGCAGTATTTT; cdr3_aa: CASRVPGLAGGTGTQYF
v_call: TRBV7-9; clone_size: many; j_call: TRBJ2-3; d_call: -; cdr3_nt: TGTGCCAGCAGCTTAGGGCGCTTCACAGATACGCAGTATTTT; cdr3_aa: CASSLGRFTDTQYF
v_call: TRBV20-1; clone_size: once; j_call: TRBJ2-1; d_call: -; cdr3_nt: TGCAGTGCTCTGGACTACCGCCAGGATGAGCAGTTCTTC; cdr3_aa: CSALDYRQDEQFF
v_call: TRBV28; clone_size: many; j_call: TRBJ2-3; d_call: -; cdr3_nt: TGTGCCAGCAGCTCCCCCCCTACGCAGTATTTT; cdr3_aa: CASSSPPTQYF
v_call: TRBV7-2; clone_size: many; j_call: TRBJ2-7; d_call: -; cdr3_nt: TGTGCCAGCAGCTTAGTTCTTATTGGATCCTACGAGCAGTACTTC; cdr3_aa: CASSLVLIGSYEQYF
v_call: TRBV11-3; clone_size: many; j_call: TRBJ2-1; d_call: TRBD2; cdr3_nt: TGTGCCAGCAGCACCGGGAGGGATGAGCAGTTCTTC; cdr3_aa: CASSTGRDEQFF
v_call: TRBV3-1; clone_size: many; j_call: TRBJ2-1; d_call: -; cdr3_nt: TGTGCCAGCGCCTCCAAGACGGAAGGGGCAGGCCATGAGCAGTTCTTC; cdr3_aa: CASASKTEGAGHEQFF
v_call: TRBV27; clone_size: many; j_call: TRBJ2-1; d_call: TRBD1; cdr3_nt: TGTGCCAGCAGTTCGACAGGGGCAATCGGGCTCCGAAACCCTGAGCAGTTCTTC; cdr3_aa: CASSSTGAIGLRNPEQFF